Below are 26 T cell receptor beta chains sequenced from a single sample in a study of molecular identifiers for immune sequencing clone quantification. TCRdb passed the PCR reads through MiXCR, listing each CDR3 protein once. The table includes 400,000 to 600,000 distinct CDR3 sequences, less than 30% detected once. The sequenced sample consisted of naive CD8+ T cells from blood, with Jurkat cell RNA spiked in. Subset meaning: FACS-sorted CD8+CD4-CCR7+CD45RA+ naive T cells. Receptors were obtained from a human donor in good health. Some libraries in this study had Jurkat cell RNA spiked in.

This clonotype appeared many times. This chain connects TRBV25-1 to TRBJ2-7, with a possible D match to TRBD2 (6 bases). The V and J ends lost 3 bases and 10 bases respectively, with 16 bases between them. The CDR3 spans 13 residues. CDR1 is MGHDK, CDR2 SYGVNS, per germline. CDR3 sequence (DNA): TGTGCCAGCAGTGATCCTTACGGAGGGTCTCAGTACTTC. Amino acid sequence: CASSDPYGGSQYF.

This clonotype was picked up many times. J is TRBJ2-3 and V is TRBV9, with D possibly TRBD2 on 5 matching bases. The CDR3 is made up of 16 amino acids. CDR1 SGDLS and CDR2 YYNGEE come from the germline V gene. The ends were cut back, 0 bases at V and 0 bases at J, with 11 bases in the middle. For the CDR3, the DNA is TGTGCCAGCAGCGTAGTAGGGAGCTATAGCACAGATACGCAGTATTTT. Amino acid sequence: CASSVVGSYSTDTQYF.

In this sample, this clonotype turned up many times. The chain combines TRBV7-2 with TRBJ2-7; either TRBD1 or TRBD2 may fit D (5 bases each). This CDR3 has 13 residues. Germline CDR1 and CDR2: SGHTA and FQGNSA. V shed 2 bases and J shed 5 bases, with 10 bases lying between them. DNA of the CDR3: TGTGCCAGCAGCTTACTGGGGGTGCACGAGCAGTACTTC. This sequence encodes CASSLLGVHEQYF. Using reference TRBV7-2 and TRBJ2-7 for the parts outside the CDR3, the full variable domain is GAGVSQSPSNKVTEKGKDVELRCDPISGHTALYWYRQSLGQGLEFLIYFQGNSAPDKSGLPSDRFSAERTGGSVSTLTIQRTQQEDSAVYLCASSLLGVHEQYFGPGTRLTVT.

The table lists this clonotype with a few counts. CDR3 residues: CAWSVLGYGGYTF. DNA of the CDR3: TGTGCCTGGAGTGTACTAGGGTATGGTGGCTACACCTTC. This chain joins TRBV30 and TRBJ1-2, with D unclear. The CDR3 contains 13 residues. The ends were cut back, 0 bases at V and 7 bases at J, with 12 bases in the middle. Germline-derived CDR1 and CDR2 are GTSNPN and SVGIG (reference sequence).

The sample holds many counts of this clonotype. The rearrangement links TRBV27 to TRBJ1-1; a possible D gene is TRBD1 (5 bases). Germline values: CDR1 MNHEY, CDR2 SMNVEV (reference sequence). The V and J ends lost 8 bases and 0 bases respectively, with 10 bases between them. This CDR3 comprises 13 residues. In DNA form, the CDR3 reads TGTGCCAGCTCGACAGTCATGAACACTGAAGCTTTCTTT. It codes for CASSTVMNTEAFF.

This clonotype was counted only a few times. J is TRBJ2-7 and V is TRBV27, with 7 bases aligning to TRBD2. Germline CDR1 MNHEY, CDR2 SMNVEV (reference sequence). This CDR3 is built from 15 residues. Germline trimming cut 3 bases from V and 2 bases from J; bases unmatched to any gene: 7. CDR3 protein: CASSLRLAETYEQYF. DNA of the CDR3: TGTGCCAGCAGTTTGAGGCTAGCGGAAACCTACGAGCAGTACTTC.

This clonotype was observed many times. J is TRBJ2-3 and V is TRBV7-9; the D gene is possibly TRBD2 (6 bases). V was shortened by 6 bases and J by 2 bases, with 15 bases between the two germline ends. The CDR3 has 15 amino acids. Germline CDR1 reads SEHNR; CDR2 reads FQNEAQ (reference sequence). The CDR3 nucleotides read TGTGCCAGCAGGGAAACGGGACTGCACACAGATACGCAGTATTTT. This gives the protein CASRETGLHTDTQYF.

This clonotype was counted only a few times. V and J are TRBV19 and TRBJ1-5; no reliable D call. CDR3 length: 14 amino acids. V was trimmed by 6 bases and J by 3 bases, leaving 12 bases between them. CDR1 is LNHDA, CDR2 SQIVND, per germline (reference sequence). The CDR3 sequence: CASSILSNNQPQHF. The CDR3 region has the DNA TGTGCCAGTAGCATCCTCAGCAACAATCAGCCCCAGCATTTT.

CDR3 amino acids: CASSAASGGLTDTQYF. The CDR3 DNA is TGTGCCAGCAGTGCAGCTAGCGGGGGTCTGACAGATACGCAGTATTTT. The V and J genes are TRBV6-5 and TRBJ2-3, with 10 bases fitting TRBD2. The CDR3 is 16 amino acids. Germline-derived CDR1 and CDR2 are MNHEY and SVGAGI. The junction had 8 bases not matched to a gene; V was cut back by 5 bases and J by 3 bases.

The chain joins TRBV27 to TRBJ2-3, with 12 positions matching TRBD2. CDR1 is MNHEY, CDR2 SMNVEV, per germline (reference sequence). CDR3 length equals 15 residues. Germline trimming cut 7 bases from V and 4 bases from J; bases unmatched to any gene: 6. In DNA form, the CDR3 reads TGTGCCAGCAACCTAGCGGGGGGGCCCCCAGATACGCAGTATTTT. It is translated as CASNLAGGPPDTQYF.

This clonotype has more than one count but fewer than ten. The chain carries TRBV7-2 and TRBJ2-7; 8 bases line up with TRBD2. The germline V gene encodes CDR1 SGHTA and CDR2 FQGNSA. Unmatched junction bases numbered 4, after V lost 1 base and J lost 2 bases. This CDR3 is 15 amino acids long. The CDR3, as DNA: TGTGCCAGCAGCTTAGTTCCAGCGGGGGCCTACGAGCAGTACTTC. It codes for CASSLVPAGAYEQYF.

The chain's CDR3 is CASSQDTGNLLGYTF. The CDR3, as DNA: TGTGCCAGCAGCCAAGATACGGGTAATCTCCTGGGCTACACCTTC. The chain combines TRBV3-1 with TRBJ1-2; D gene unclear. Per germline, CDR1 LGHDT and CDR2 YNNKEL (reference sequence). This CDR3 has 15 amino acids. The V and J ends lost 0 bases and 8 bases respectively, with 16 bases between them.

The rearrangement links TRBV6-1 to TRBJ2-7, with 8 bases fitting TRBD1. The germline V gene encodes CDR1 MNHNS and CDR2 SASEGT. The CDR3 is 13 residues long. After removal of 10 bases from V and 2 bases from J, the junction contained 7 bases not matched to a gene. This CDR3 is CATTHRGAYEQYF. DNA of the CDR3: TGTGCCACCACCCACAGGGGGGCCTACGAGCAGTACTTC.

Worth noting for this clonotype: A much larger clone differs by one base, so this may be a read error. The gene calls are TRBV24-1 and TRBJ2-3; 11 bases are a match to TRBD2. The V gene end was trimmed by 1 base and the J gene end by 11 bases; junction bases not matched to a gene: 16. CDR1 and CDR2 (germline): KGHDR, SFDVKD. The CDR3 is 18 amino acids. The CDR3 loop reads CATSDFWASGRPSAKQYF. For the CDR3, the DNA is TGTGCCACCAGTGATTTTTGGGCTAGCGGGAGGCCTTCAGCAAAGCAGTATTTT.

This clonotype was seen only a few times. The chain carries TRBV11-2 and TRBJ2-3; D possibly corresponds to TRBD1 (6 bases). CDR1 and CDR2 (germline): SGHAT, FQNNGV. V was pared by 2 bases and J by 2 bases, with 20 bases between. The CDR3 sequence is 18 residues long. The CDR3 protein is CASSLISRAGAITDTQYF. Written as DNA, the CDR3 is TGTGCCAGCAGCTTAATAAGCAGGGCAGGGGCAATCACAGATACGCAGTATTTT.

This clonotype was picked up a small number of times. V gene TRBV4-3 combines with J gene TRBJ1-1, with D tentatively TRBD1 (5 bases). The CDR3 length is 18 residues. CDR1 and CDR2 from the germline V gene are LGHNA and YSLEER. V gave up 0 bases and J gave up 2 bases, with 19 bases separating them. The CDR3, as DNA: TGCGCCAGCAGCCAAGATCGGTATAGGGGCGTGGGTAACACTGAAGCTTTCTTT. This sequence encodes CASSQDRYRGVGNTEAFF.

The V call is TRBV12-3 or TRBV12-4, the J call TRBJ2-7; the D gene is possibly TRBD2 (6 bases). The CDR3 consists of 15 residues. V was clipped by 6 bases and J by 2 bases, with 17 bases between them. The CDR3 coding sequence is TGTGCCAGCAGCCCAGAGACTAGTAACGCCTACGAGCAGTACTTC. This gives the protein CASSPETSNAYEQYF.

This sequence joins TRBV3-1 and TRBJ2-3; D tentatively fits TRBD1 or TRBD2 (5 bases each). The CDR3 is made up of 17 amino acids. From germline, CDR1 is LGHDT and CDR2 YNNKEL (reference sequence). V gave up 3 bases and J gave up 1 base, with 17 bases separating them. The CDR3 bases are TGTGCCAGCAGCCATCTCCGGGACCAGGAGGGCACAGATACGCAGTATTTT. The encoded protein is CASSHLRDQEGTDTQYF.

J is TRBJ1-1 and V is TRBV5-6, with 8 bases fitting TRBD1. Trimming took 4 bases from V and 5 from J; bases not matched to a gene: 7. This CDR3 spans 14 amino acids. From germline, CDR1 is SGHDT and CDR2 YYEEEE. The CDR3 reads CASSLRDRRTEAFF. CDR3 nucleotide sequence: TGTGCCAGCAGCCTCCGGGACAGGCGAACTGAAGCTTTCTTT.

The chain links TRBV6-6 to TRBJ2-1; D gene uncertain. The CDR3 covers 15 residues. The V and J ends lost 0 bases and 0 bases respectively, with 6 bases between them. CDR1 is MNHNY and CDR2 is SVGAGI in the germline V gene (reference sequence). The CDR3 sequence is CASSYSAVSYNEQFF. The CDR3 region has the DNA TGTGCCAGCAGTTACTCGGCTGTCTCCTACAATGAGCAGTTCTTC.

This CDR3 reads CASRPGGGLAGVKEQYF. In DNA, the CDR3 is TGTGCCAGCAGGCCCGGAGGAGGACTAGCGGGAGTAAAAGAGCAGTACTTC. The V call is TRBV7-9, the J call TRBJ2-7, with 13 bases fitting TRBD2. The J segment lost 7 bases and the V segment lost 6 bases, leaving 15 bases of the junction unmatched. This CDR3 region has 17 residues. Germline V gives CDR1 SEHNR, CDR2 FQNEAQ (reference sequence). Variable domain in full (rest from reference TRBV7-9 and TRBJ2-7): DTGVSQNPRHKITKRGQNVTFRCDPISEHNRLYWYRQTLGQGPEFLTYFQNEAQLEKSRLLSDRFSAERPKGSFSTLEIQRTEQGDSAMYLCASRPGGGLAGVKEQYFGPGTRLTVT.

CDR3 loop: CASSDGYYEQYF. The CDR3 nucleotides read TGCGCCAGCAGTGACGGTTACTACGAGCAGTACTTC. V gene TRBV10-1 combines with J gene TRBJ2-7, with D unclear. CDR1 and CDR2 from the germline V gene are WNHNN and SYGVQD (reference sequence). V lost 3 bases to trimming and J lost 3 bases, with 6 bases between them. This CDR3 contains 12 residues.

This clonotype turned up a few times. This chain uses TRBV5-5 with TRBJ1-1; D remains ambiguous. CDR1 is SGHKS, CDR2 YYEKEE, per germline (reference sequence). V shed 3 bases and J shed 0 bases, with 9 bases lying between them. This CDR3 is 14 amino acids long. The CDR3 spells CASSWGDMNTEAFF. CDR3 bases: TGTGCCAGCAGCTGGGGAGACATGAACACTGAAGCTTTCTTT.

The sample holds many counts of this clonotype. The chain has TRBV28 and TRBJ2-3; 12 bases are shared with TRBD2. The junction had 6 bases not matched to a gene; V was cut back by 7 bases and J by 1 base. The CDR3 is 16 residues long. The germline CDR1 and CDR2 sequences are MDHEN and SYDVKM. In DNA, the CDR3 is TGTGCCAGCACCCTAGCGGGAGGGCCTGGCACAGATACGCAGTATTTT. It encodes CASTLAGGPGTDTQYF. Based on the CDR3 plus reference TRBV28 and TRBJ2-3, the full variable domain is DVKVTQSSRYLVKRTGEKVFLECVQDMDHENMFWYRQDPGLGLRLIYFSYDVKMKEKGDIPEGYSVSREKKERFSLILESASTNQTSMYLCASTLAGGPGTDTQYFGPGTRLTVL.

This clonotype turned up a few times. The V call is TRBV12-3 or TRBV12-4, the J call TRBJ2-3; unclear D gene. The CDR3 extends over 13 amino acids. The V gene lost 3 bases and the J gene lost 4 bases, with 8 bases spanning the gap. The CDR3 DNA sequence: TGTGCCAGCAGTTTTTTTAGTCCAGATACGCAGTATTTT. Amino acids: CASSFFSPDTQYF.

This clonotype was found once. A read error may explain this, as a much larger clone is one base away. The rearrangement joins TRBV14 to TRBJ2-6; D gene ambiguous. Germline V gene lookup returns CDR1 SGHDN and CDR2 FVKESK. The CDR3 loop spans 16 amino acids. The CDR3 here is CASSQSSISGTNVLTF. In DNA form, the CDR3 reads TGTGCCAGCAGCCAGTCGAGCATCTCTGGGACCAACGTCCTGACTTTC.